Below, one T cell receptor (beta chain) is given with its context. Measured with immunoSEQ multiplex PCR; TCRdb has only the in-frame clones, and not every one. The sample has approximately 350,000 clones, roughly 90% seen once. These data belong to a study of blood T cell repertoires in COVID-19. Study details: COVID-19 samples from acute and convalescent phases originated in the United States, Italy and Spain.

Trimming stripped 1 base from V and 7 bases from J, with 23 bases between. Germline V gives CDR1 SGHVS, CDR2 FQNEAQ. This CDR3 has 17 residues. The rearrangement links TRBV7-8 to TRBJ2-7; possible D gene TRBD2, 6 bases. The source of this sequence is a woman aged 55 to 70 with COVID-19, enrolled during active disease. The specimen sequenced was peripheral blood. Here the CDR3 DNA reads TGTGCCAGCAGCTTAGGAGTGAGGGACTCGATGGCGGGGGAGCAGTACTTC. It yields the protein CASSLGVRDSMAGEQYF.